A selection of T cell receptor beta chains follows, all from one sample in a study of cytomegalovirus exposure and HLA in healthy donors. Sequencing was performed with immunoSEQ multiplex PCR; in TCRdb, only in-frame clones are kept and a portion is missing. The profile shows 70,000 or so clones, roughly 89% of them singletons. Sequenced: PBMCs. The origin of the receptors is a woman aged 25 to 45 in good health and CMV-seronegative. CDR3s include the opening cysteine and the closing phenylalanine or tryptophan. The D gene is left open where the match is weak. Some rows mark clone size as missing; the rest say once, few, many or name a class of expanded clone.

d_call: -
clone_size: -
v_call: TRBV12-5
j_call: TRBJ2-2
cdr3_aa: CASAEGGAGELFF
cdr3_nt: TGTGCTAGTGCTGAGGGGGGGGCCGGGGAGCTGTTTTTT

d_call: -
clone_size: -
v_call: TRBV11-2
j_call: TRBJ2-3
cdr3_aa: CASSLDLGWGDPRYF
cdr3_nt: TGTGCCAGCAGCTTAGATTTAGGGTGGGGGGACCCGCGGTATTTT

d_call: -
clone_size: -
v_call: TRBV7-2
j_call: TRBJ1-3
cdr3_aa: CASSLGGVIGNTIYF
cdr3_nt: TGTGCCAGCAGCTTAGGGGGGGTTATTGGAAACACCATATATTTT

d_call: -
clone_size: -
v_call: TRBV10-2
j_call: TRBJ2-2
cdr3_aa: CASSPGWERPNTGELFF
cdr3_nt: TGCGCCAGCTCCCCGGGCTGGGAGCGGCCGAACACCGGGGAGCTGTTTTTT

d_call: -
clone_size: -
v_call: TRBV9
j_call: TRBJ2-1
cdr3_aa: CASSVELTSYNEQFF
cdr3_nt: TGTGCCAGCAGCGTAGAACTAACCTCCTACAATGAGCAGTTCTTC

d_call: TRBD1
clone_size: -
v_call: TRBV7-9
j_call: TRBJ2-5
cdr3_aa: CASSLVGQAQETQYF
cdr3_nt: TGTGCCAGCAGCTTAGTCGGACAGGCACAAGAGACCCAGTACTTC

d_call: TRBD1
clone_size: -
v_call: TRBV28
j_call: TRBJ1-5
cdr3_aa: CASSLDRADSNQPQHF
cdr3_nt: TGTGCCAGCAGTTTAGACAGGGCGGATAGCAATCAGCCCCAGCATTTT

d_call: TRBD2
clone_size: -
v_call: TRBV4-1
j_call: TRBJ2-7
cdr3_aa: CASSRGLELYEQYF
cdr3_nt: TGCGCCAGCAGCCGAGGACTAGAGTTGTACGAGCAGTACTTC

d_call: TRBD1
clone_size: -
v_call: TRBV15
j_call: TRBJ1-1
cdr3_aa: CATSRDYRTGHEAFF
cdr3_nt: TGTGCCACCAGCAGAGATTACAGGACAGGGCATGAAGCTTTCTTT

d_call: -
clone_size: -
v_call: TRBV4-1
j_call: TRBJ1-5
cdr3_aa: CASSQDGRAQHF
cdr3_nt: TGCGCCAGCAGCCAAGATGGGAGGGCACAACATTTT

d_call: -
clone_size: -
v_call: TRBV6-5
j_call: TRBJ2-1
cdr3_aa: CASSPGTLNEQFF
cdr3_nt: TGTGCCAGCAGTCCCGGGACTCTCAATGAGCAGTTCTTC

d_call: TRBD2
clone_size: -
v_call: TRBV10-3
j_call: TRBJ2-2
cdr3_aa: CAISGLAGGPNTGELFF
cdr3_nt: TGTGCCATCAGTGGGCTAGCGGGAGGGCCGAACACCGGGGAGCTGTTTTTT

d_call: -
clone_size: -
v_call: TRBV19
j_call: TRBJ1-2
cdr3_aa: CASRTGDYGYTF
cdr3_nt: TGTGCCAGTAGGACAGGCGACTATGGCTACACCTTC

d_call: -
clone_size: -
v_call: TRBV11-2
j_call: TRBJ1-5
cdr3_aa: CASSLFGAGDQPQHF
cdr3_nt: TGTGCCAGCAGCTTATTTGGGGCAGGGGATCAGCCCCAGCATTTT

d_call: -
clone_size: once
v_call: TRBV5-5
j_call: TRBJ2-1
cdr3_aa: CASSYRVSNEQFF
cdr3_nt: TGTGCCAGCAGCTACAGGGTCAGCAATGAGCAGTTCTTC

d_call: TRBD2
clone_size: -
v_call: TRBV27
j_call: TRBJ2-7
cdr3_aa: CASSLGAGGLSYEQYF
cdr3_nt: TGTGCCAGCAGTTTAGGTGCGGGGGGACTTTCCTACGAGCAGTACTTC

d_call: -
clone_size: few
v_call: TRBV29-1
j_call: TRBJ1-1
cdr3_aa: CSAGLTEAFF
cdr3_nt: TGCAGCGCAGGGCTCACTGAAGCTTTCTTT

d_call: -
clone_size: -
v_call: TRBV2
j_call: TRBJ2-1
cdr3_aa: CASSEVSGSSYNEQFF
cdr3_nt: TGTGCCAGCAGTGAGGTTAGCGGAAGCTCCTACAATGAGCAGTTCTTC

d_call: -
clone_size: few
v_call: TRBV27
j_call: TRBJ2-1
cdr3_aa: CASSLGLIYNEQFF
cdr3_nt: TGTGCCAGCAGCCTCGGACTAATTTACAATGAGCAGTTCTTC

d_call: TRBD1
clone_size: -
v_call: TRBV4-2
j_call: TRBJ2-3
cdr3_aa: CASSLGQGSTDTQYF
cdr3_nt: TGTGCCAGCAGCCTTGGACAGGGGAGCACAGATACGCAGTATTTT

d_call: TRBD2
clone_size: -
v_call: TRBV6-6
j_call: TRBJ2-3
cdr3_aa: CASSYLRGSTDTQYF
cdr3_nt: TGTGCCAGCAGTTACTTGCGGGGGAGCACAGATACGCAGTATTTT

d_call: -
clone_size: -
v_call: TRBV27
j_call: TRBJ1-1
cdr3_aa: CASSRGHLSEAFF
cdr3_nt: TGTGCCAGCAGTCGAGGACATCTGAGTGAAGCTTTCTTT

d_call: -
clone_size: -
v_call: TRBV29-1
j_call: TRBJ1-1
cdr3_aa: CSVNNQNTEAFF
cdr3_nt: TGCAGCGTTAACAACCAAAACACTGAAGCTTTCTTT

d_call: TRBD1
clone_size: -
v_call: TRBV27
j_call: TRBJ1-1
cdr3_aa: CASSWTGFGTEAFF
cdr3_nt: TGTGCCAGCAGTTGGACAGGGTTCGGCACTGAAGCTTTCTTT

d_call: TRBD1
clone_size: few
v_call: TRBV18
j_call: TRBJ2-5
cdr3_aa: CASSPIGDRGRETQYF
cdr3_nt: TGTGCCAGCTCACCAATCGGGGACAGGGGGCGAGAGACCCAGTACTTC

d_call: TRBD2
clone_size: -
v_call: TRBV11-3
j_call: TRBJ2-1
cdr3_aa: CASSPGLANEQFF
cdr3_nt: TGTGCCAGCAGCCCCGGACTAGCCAATGAGCAGTTCTTC

d_call: TRBD1
clone_size: -
v_call: TRBV28
j_call: TRBJ1-2
cdr3_aa: CASTLDRAYYGYTF
cdr3_nt: TGTGCCAGCACTCTCGACAGGGCTTACTATGGCTACACCTTC

d_call: -
clone_size: -
v_call: TRBV9
j_call: TRBJ1-4
cdr3_aa: CASSVESGENEKLFF
cdr3_nt: TGTGCCAGCAGCGTAGAATCCGGTGAAAATGAAAAACTGTTTTTT

d_call: TRBD1
clone_size: once
v_call: TRBV13
j_call: TRBJ1-2
cdr3_aa: CASSLAGQGTYGYTF
cdr3_nt: TGTGCCAGCAGCTTAGCAGGACAGGGTACCTATGGCTACACCTTC

d_call: TRBD2
clone_size: -
v_call: TRBV6-1
j_call: TRBJ2-1
cdr3_aa: CASSPGTSDNEQFF
cdr3_nt: TGTGCCAGCAGTCCCGGGACTAGTGACAATGAGCAGTTCTTC

d_call: TRBD2
clone_size: -
v_call: TRBV11-3
j_call: TRBJ2-3
cdr3_aa: CASSTTSGSDTQYF
cdr3_nt: TGTGCCAGCAGCACGACTAGCGGCTCAGATACGCAGTATTTT

d_call: -
clone_size: -
v_call: TRBV23-1
j_call: TRBJ2-7
cdr3_aa: CASSQCVVEGYSCSEQYF
cdr3_nt: TGCGCCAGCAGTCAATGTGTAGTTGAGGGTTATTCCTGTTCCGAGCAGTACTTC

d_call: TRBD1
clone_size: -
v_call: TRBV11-1
j_call: TRBJ2-5
cdr3_aa: CASSSGQGVQETQYF
cdr3_nt: TGTGCCAGCAGCTCAGGACAGGGGGTTCAAGAGACCCAGTACTTC

d_call: TRBD2
clone_size: -
v_call: TRBV5-1
j_call: TRBJ2-5
cdr3_aa: CASTMGGVQETQYF
cdr3_nt: TGCGCCAGCACCATGGGGGGGGTCCAAGAGACCCAGTACTTC

d_call: -
clone_size: few
v_call: TRBV6-6
j_call: TRBJ2-1
cdr3_aa: CASSTTGNGYNEQFF
cdr3_nt: TGTGCCAGCAGCACCACAGGGAATGGGTACAATGAGCAGTTCTTC

d_call: -
clone_size: -
v_call: TRBV29-1
j_call: TRBJ1-2
cdr3_aa: CSVWEGTTNYGYTF
cdr3_nt: TGCAGCGTTTGGGAGGGAACCACTAACTATGGCTACACCTTC

d_call: TRBD1
clone_size: -
v_call: TRBV5-4
j_call: TRBJ1-3
cdr3_aa: CASSLDRGHGNTIYF
cdr3_nt: TGTGCCAGCAGCCTCGACAGGGGGCATGGAAACACCATATATTTT

d_call: TRBD2
clone_size: -
v_call: TRBV27
j_call: TRBJ2-3
cdr3_aa: CASSLTLAGFMDTQYF
cdr3_nt: TGTGCCAGCAGTTTAACGCTAGCGGGATTTATGGATACGCAGTATTTT

d_call: -
clone_size: -
v_call: TRBV18
j_call: TRBJ2-7
cdr3_aa: CASSPKAGGTLYEQYF
cdr3_nt: TGTGCCAGCTCACCTAAAGCAGGGGGGACCCTCTACGAGCAGTACTTC

d_call: -
clone_size: -
v_call: TRBV27
j_call: TRBJ1-1
cdr3_aa: CASSFQGMGTEAFF
cdr3_nt: TGTGCCAGCAGTTTCCAGGGGATGGGCACTGAAGCTTTCTTT

d_call: -
clone_size: once
v_call: TRBV9
j_call: TRBJ2-1
cdr3_aa: CASSPRDTTYNEQFF
cdr3_nt: TGTGCCAGCAGCCCCCGGGACACAACCTACAATGAGCAGTTCTTC

d_call: TRBD1
clone_size: -
v_call: TRBV9
j_call: TRBJ1-1
cdr3_aa: CASSFGQGSRNTEAFF
cdr3_nt: TGTGCCAGCAGTTTTGGACAGGGATCGAGGAACACTGAAGCTTTCTTT

d_call: -
clone_size: -
v_call: TRBV21-1
j_call: TRBJ2-7
cdr3_aa: CASSKETRDGRYEQYF
cdr3_nt: TGTGCCAGCAGCAAAGAAACGCGGGACGGCCGCTACGAGCAGTACTTC

d_call: -
clone_size: -
v_call: TRBV11-3
j_call: TRBJ1-4
cdr3_aa: CASSSRDSNEKLFF
cdr3_nt: TGTGCCAGCAGCTCCAGGGACTCTAATGAAAAACTGTTTTTT

d_call: TRBD1
clone_size: -
v_call: TRBV27
j_call: TRBJ2-1
cdr3_aa: CASSSRTGENEQFF
cdr3_nt: TGTGCCAGCAGTTCGAGGACAGGGGAGAATGAGCAGTTCTTC